The 21 T cell receptor beta chains below all came from one sample that was sequenced in a study of T-cell memory formation after mild COVID-19. TCRdb ran MiXCR on the 5' RACE reads and lists one entry per CDR3 protein. The sample lists around 110,000 distinct CDR3 sequences, around 12% occurring once. The specimen was PBMCs or a T cell subset sorted from them (not recorded which). Source of these receptors: an adult woman who had mild COVID-19 (a few samples of this study predate the infection). Cell type and time point are not known.

This clonotype came up a few times. V is TRBV3-1 and J is TRBJ2-7; tentatively, D is TRBD2 (5 bases). The germline gives CDR1 LGHDT, CDR2 YNNKEL (reference sequence). This CDR3 has 14 residues. V lost 1 base, J lost 2 bases, and 9 bases lay in between. The CDR3 sequence: CASSQGMRAYEQYF. The CDR3 region has the DNA TGTGCCAGCAGCCAAGGCATGAGGGCCTACGAGCAGTACTTC.

This clonotype appeared a few times. The chain has TRBV30 and TRBJ2-7; D is unclear. Germline CDR1 is GTSNPN and CDR2 is SVGIG (reference sequence). This CDR3 has 11 amino acids. Trimming took off 3 bases at V and 4 bases at J, with 7 bases between the two ends. CDR3 in amino acids: CAWSSPYEQYF. The DNA of the CDR3 is TGTGCCTGGAGCAGTCCTTACGAGCAGTACTTC.

This clonotype occurred a few times. CDR3 loop: CASSPLGQSSYEQYF. In nucleotides, the CDR3 is TGTGCCAGCAGTCCGCTAGGACAGAGCTCCTACGAGCAGTACTTC. The chain links TRBV27 to TRBJ2-7, with a weak D call TRBD1 (6 bases). CDR1 MNHEY and CDR2 SMNVEV come from the germline V gene (reference sequence). This CDR3 region has 15 residues. V was shortened by 5 bases and J by 0 bases, with 14 bases between the two germline ends.

This clonotype turned up a few times. V gene TRBV4-1 combines with J gene TRBJ2-3; D tentatively fits TRBD1 or TRBD2 (6 bases each). V lost 2 bases to trimming and J lost 0 bases, with 12 bases between them. Germline V lookup: CDR1 MGHRA, CDR2 YSYEKL. This CDR3 region has 16 residues. The CDR3 region is CASSQLYGGSTDTQYF. CDR3 bases: TGCGCCAGCAGCCAATTGTACGGGGGCAGCACAGATACGCAGTATTTT.

This clonotype was counted ten times or more. The rearrangement links TRBV7-3 to TRBJ2-3; 9 nucleotides line up with TRBD2. Trimming took 1 base from V and 1 from J; bases not matched to a gene: 3. Germline V CDR1 and CDR2: SGHTA, FQGTGA. The CDR3 has 16 residues. The CDR3, as DNA: TGTGCCAGCAGCTTAATTGCTAGCGGGGGCACAGATACGCAGTATTTT. Its protein is CASSLIASGGTDTQYF.

This clonotype was counted many times. The CDR3 sequence: CASSPSAGARDEQYF. The CDR3 nucleotides read TGTGCCAGCAGCCCATCGGCAGGGGCGCGCGACGAGCAGTACTTC. The chain couples TRBV7-8 to TRBJ2-7, with a possible D match to TRBD1 (6 bases). There are 15 residues in the CDR3. Germline V gene lookup returns CDR1 SGHVS and CDR2 FQNEAQ. V was shortened by 5 bases and J by 5 bases, with 19 bases between the two germline ends.

This clonotype was detected only a few times. CDR3 protein: CASSQGWEFNEQYF. CDR3 DNA: TGTGCCAGCAGCCAAGGGTGGGAGTTCAACGAGCAGTACTTC. The rearrangement uses TRBV7-2 and TRBJ2-7, with D perhaps matching TRBD2 (5 bases). CDR3 size: 14 residues. CDR1 and CDR2 (germline): SGHTA, FQGNSA. Between the trimmed V and J ends, which lost 5 bases and 5 bases, there was a span of 16 bases.

The CDR3 reads CASSSGEGLYGNTIYF. The CDR3 nucleotides read TGTGCCAGCAGCTCTGGGGAGGGTCTATATGGAAACACCATATATTTT. The genes are TRBV12-3 or TRBV12-4 and TRBJ1-3; D is ambiguous. This CDR3 comprises 16 residues. Trimming cost V 6 bases and J 3 bases, with 18 bases left between them.

The V and J genes are TRBV6-2 or TRBV6-3 and TRBJ2-7; 7 bases agree with TRBD1. V was pared by 6 bases and J by 2 bases, with 4 bases of the junction left unmatched. The CDR3 contains 13 residues. CDR1 is MNHEY and CDR2 is SVGEGT in the germline V gene. The CDR3 DNA reads as TGTGCCAGCAGACAGGGGTCCCCCTACGAGCAGTACTTC. This translates into CASRQGSPYEQYF.

The V gene is TRBV20-1, the J gene TRBJ2-3; D is ambiguous. Trimming stripped 3 bases from V and 3 bases from J, with 4 bases between. The CDR3 totals 11 residues. Germline assignment: CDR1 DFQATT and CDR2 SNEGSKA (reference sequence). The CDR3 loop reads CSARGTDTQYF. The CDR3 nucleotides are TGCAGTGCTAGGGGGACAGATACGCAGTATTTT.

J is TRBJ2-3 and V is TRBV7-8; either TRBD1 or TRBD2 may supply D (5 bases each). Germline V gene sequence: CDR1 SGHVS, CDR2 FQNEAQ. V was cut by 2 bases and J by 2 bases, with 8 bases left in between. This CDR3 has 14 residues. This CDR3 reads CASSLWDPTDTQYF. CDR3 coding DNA: TGTGCCAGCAGCTTATGGGACCCCACAGATACGCAGTATTTT.

The chain carries TRBV5-1 and TRBJ1-2; the match to TRBD1 covers 10 bases. Germline values: CDR1 SGHRS, CDR2 YFSETQ. The CDR3 totals 17 residues. J lost 4 bases, V lost 4 bases, and 13 bases had no gene match. The DNA for the CDR3 is TGCGCCAGCAGCCAAACTCCGGGACAGGGGTCCCTCTATGGCTACACCTTC. As protein: CASSQTPGQGSLYGYTF.

The chain joins TRBV29-1 to TRBJ2-1, with D hard to call. Germline V gene lookup returns CDR1 SQVTM and CDR2 ANQGSEA. Deletions cut 5 bases from V and 13 bases from J, with 15 bases between. The CDR3 has 11 residues. The CDR3 here is CSVWVKLGQFF. DNA for the CDR3: TGCAGCGTTTGGGTAAAGTTGGGACAGTTCTTC.

The chain links TRBV27 to TRBJ1-2; D is unresolved. Trimming shortened V by 5 bases and J by 4 bases, and 14 bases separated the two germline ends. Germline CDR1 MNHEY, CDR2 SMNVEV (reference sequence). The CDR3 length is 14 residues. CDR3 nucleotide sequence: TGTGCCAGCAGTCTAAAGAGGCCGGCCTATGGCTACACCTTC. It is translated as CASSLKRPAYGYTF.

This clonotype was counted a few times. The V call is TRBV4-1, the J call TRBJ1-6; 8 bases are a match to TRBD1. V trimming: 1 base; J trimming: 8 bases; junction bases outside the gene matches: 7. CDR1 and CDR2 from the germline V gene are MGHRA and YSYEKL. The CDR3 is made up of 16 amino acids. In DNA, the CDR3 is TGCGCCAGCAGCCAAGGGTTGACAGGGGTTCATTCACCCCTCCACTTT. Translation gives CASSQGLTGVHSPLHF.

This clonotype was recorded a few times. This chain connects TRBV7-9 to TRBJ2-1; the match to TRBD1 covers 12 bases. J lost 9 bases, V lost 5 bases, and 5 bases had no gene match. The CDR3 spans 14 residues. CDR1 and CDR2 from the germline V gene are SEHNR and FQNEAQ (reference sequence). CDR3 nucleotide sequence: TGTGCCAGCAGCGAAGGGACAGGGGGCAGTGAGCAGTTCTTC. This translates into CASSEGTGGSEQFF.

The chain is built from TRBV15 and TRBJ1-1, with 7 positions matching TRBD1. Trimming cost V 3 bases and J 7 bases; bases outside gene matches: 8. Germline V gene data show CDR1 as LNHNV and CDR2 as YYDKDF (reference sequence). This CDR3 comprises 14 residues. CDR3 residues: CATSSSGTVNEAFF. CDR3 nucleotide sequence: TGTGCCACCAGCAGCTCCGGGACAGTAAATGAAGCTTTCTTT.

This clonotype was seen once. The V and J genes are TRBV9 and TRBJ2-7; 7 bases match TRBD1. The junction had 9 bases not matched to a gene; V was cut back by 0 bases and J by 6 bases. Germline V gene sequence: CDR1 SGDLS, CDR2 YYNGEE. The CDR3 loop spans 15 amino acids. The CDR3 DNA reads TGTGCCAGCAGCGTAGAAGGACAGGTGTCTTCCGAGCAGTACTTC. Its translation: CASSVEGQVSSEQYF. Together with reference TRBV9 and TRBJ2-7, the CDR3 gives the full variable domain: DSGVTQTPKHLITATGQRVTLRCSPRSGDLSVYWYQQSLDQGLQFLIQYYNGEERAKGNILERFSAQQFPDLHSELNLSSLELGDSALYFCASSVEGQVSSEQYFGPGTRLTVT.

The V and J genes are TRBV7-9 and TRBJ1-1; D not resolved. Trimming took off 7 bases at V and 4 bases at J, with 13 bases between the two ends. CDR3 size: 13 residues. Germline V lookup: CDR1 SEHNR, CDR2 FQNEAQ (reference sequence). The CDR3: CASTAGSGTEAFF. The CDR3 DNA reads TGTGCCAGCACCGCGGGGTCAGGCACTGAAGCTTTCTTT.

This clonotype appeared once. V usage is TRBV5-1 and J usage is TRBJ1-5; TRBD1 agrees at 7 bases. The germline gives CDR1 SGHRS, CDR2 YFSETQ. Trimming at V came to 4 bases and at J to 5 bases, leaving 12 bases not matched to a gene. This CDR3 comprises 16 residues. The CDR3 loop is CASSLGVEGAYQPQHF. The CDR3 nucleotides read TGCGCCAGCAGCCTGGGGGTGGAGGGGGCTTATCAGCCCCAGCATTTT.

This chain links TRBV19 with TRBJ2-3; 9 bases are shared with TRBD2. This CDR3 has 15 residues. Germline V gene sequence: CDR1 LNHDA, CDR2 SQIVND (reference sequence). V shed 2 bases, J shed 2 bases, and the junction held 2 bases outside the gene matches. CDR3 loop: CASSITGLATDTQYF. CDR3 nucleotides: TGTGCCAGTAGTATAACGGGACTAGCCACAGATACGCAGTATTTT.